The rows below give T cell receptor beta chains drawn from one sample of a study of tumor-infiltrating lymphocytes in primary liver carcinoma. TCRdb reprocessed the multiplex PCR reads via MiXCR and lists one record per CDR3 protein. The table includes fewer than 250,000 distinct CDR3 sequences, roughly two thirds detected once. Sequenced sample: peripheral blood. These TCRs come from a woman in her sixties or seventies with primary liver carcinoma and hepatitis B virus infection. Each CDR3 is given with its conserved first and last residue. A D gene is named only where the DNA matches it firmly. A row's size may be missing; if present it is once, few, many or a size class.

cdr3_nt	cdr3_aa	d_call	clone_size	v_call	j_call
TGTGCCAGCAGTGACTCGGGCAGGGGTCTTCGCGGTGCTTTCTTT	CASSDSGRGLRGAFF	-	-	TRBV25-1	TRBJ1-1
TGCGCCAGCAGCCCCGTAGCGGGAGTGGAGACCCAGTACTTC	CASSPVAGVETQYF	TRBD2	-	TRBV5-1	TRBJ2-5
TGTGCCACCAGTGATTTAGGGAACAATGAGCAGTTCTTC	CATSDLGNNEQFF	-	few	TRBV24-1	TRBJ2-1
TGTGCCAGCAGAGGGGACCCGGGACAGGGGAGGGATGAGCAGTTCTTC	CASRGDPGQGRDEQFF	TRBD1	-	TRBV28	TRBJ2-1
TGTGCCAGCAGTTTTCATGGTGAGGAGGGTGAAAAACTGTTTTTT	CASSFHGEEGEKLFF	-	once	TRBV12-3/TRBV12-4	TRBJ1-4
TGTGCCAGCAGCTTGACAGGGCCTAATGAAAAACTGTTTTTT	CASSLTGPNEKLFF	-	many	TRBV5-5	TRBJ1-4
TGTGCCAGCAGCTTGATTCCCCACGCAACTAATGAAAAACTGTTTTTT	CASSLIPHATNEKLFF	-	few	TRBV5-5	TRBJ1-4
TGTGCCTGGAGCCGGGGCCGAGGGGGCGACACTGAAGCTTTCTTT	CAWSRGRGGDTEAFF	TRBD1	few	TRBV30	TRBJ1-1
TGCAGCGCCCGCGACAGCGATTCCTACGAGCAGTACTTC	CSARDSDSYEQYF	-	many	TRBV29-1	TRBJ2-7
TGTGCCATCAGCCCCCGGGACACCCAGGACACCATATATTTT	CAISPRDTQDTIYF	-	-	TRBV10-3	TRBJ1-3
TGTGCCAGCAGCTTAGGGACAGGGGGCTCCCTCAAACAGTTCTTC	CASSLGTGGSLKQFF	TRBD1	-	TRBV11-3	TRBJ2-1
TGTGCCAGCAGCTTACAGGGGTGGTACGAGCAGTACTTC	CASSLQGWYEQYF	TRBD1	few	TRBV28	TRBJ2-7
TGTGCCAGTAACTTAGCACCCACCACAGATACGCAGTATTTT	CASNLAPTTDTQYF	-	-	TRBV11-1	TRBJ2-3
TGTGCCAGTAGCACTACGACAGGGAGGGTGGACTATGGCTACATCTTC	CASSTTTGRVDYGYIF	TRBD1	-	TRBV11-2	TRBJ1-2
TGTGCCAACAATCCCGGACAGGCCGCCCGCTATGGCTACACCTTC	CANNPGQAARYGYTF	TRBD1	-	TRBV6-5	TRBJ1-2
TGTGCCAGCAGCCCCTGGGACAGGGCCTATGGCTACACCTTC	CASSPWDRAYGYTF	TRBD1	-	TRBV28	TRBJ1-2
TGTGCCAGCAGCTTTTCCGGGACTAGCGGCTACGAGCCGTACTTC	CASSFSGTSGYEPYF	TRBD2	-	TRBV11-2	TRBJ2-7
TGTGCCAGCAGTTTCCGCCGGATGCCGGGGTGTGGCTACACCTTC	CASSFRRMPGCGYTF	-	-	TRBV12-3/TRBV12-4	TRBJ1-2
TGTGCCAGCAGCTCTCTCTCGGGGGGCCAAGAGACCCAGTACTTC	CASSSLSGGQETQYF	TRBD2	many	TRBV14	TRBJ2-5
TGTGCCAGCAGTAAGGGTGGACTAGTGGACCAAGAGACCCAGTACTTC	CASSKGGLVDQETQYF	TRBD2	-	TRBV11-2	TRBJ2-5
TGTGCCAGCAGACTGCCTGGCTACACCTTC	CASRLPGYTF	-	few	TRBV12-3/TRBV12-4	TRBJ1-2
TGTGCCAGCAGTTACTCGAGGGACCACTACGAGCAGTACTTC	CASSYSRDHYEQYF	-	-	TRBV6-5	TRBJ2-7